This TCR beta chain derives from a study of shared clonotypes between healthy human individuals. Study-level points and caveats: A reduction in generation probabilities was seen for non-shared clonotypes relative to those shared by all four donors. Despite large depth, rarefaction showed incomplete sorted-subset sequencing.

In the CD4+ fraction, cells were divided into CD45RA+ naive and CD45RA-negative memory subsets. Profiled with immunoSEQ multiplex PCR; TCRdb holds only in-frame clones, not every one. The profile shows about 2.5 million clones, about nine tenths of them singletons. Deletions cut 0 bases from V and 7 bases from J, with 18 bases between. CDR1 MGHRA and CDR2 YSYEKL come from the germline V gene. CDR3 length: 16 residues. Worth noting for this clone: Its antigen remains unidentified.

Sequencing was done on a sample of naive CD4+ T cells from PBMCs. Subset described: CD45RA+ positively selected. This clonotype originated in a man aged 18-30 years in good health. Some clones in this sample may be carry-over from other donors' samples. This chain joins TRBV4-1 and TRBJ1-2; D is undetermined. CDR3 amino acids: CASSQDRVREGAGYTF. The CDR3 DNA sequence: TGCGCCAGCAGCCAAGACAGAGTCCGCGAAGGAGCTGGCTACACCTTC.